Presented here are 26 T cell receptor beta chains from one specimen sequenced in a study of blood T cell repertoires in COVID-19. Produced via immunoSEQ multiplex PCR; TCRdb's table is partial and in-frame only. Here the sample spans under 85,000 clones, around 85% being singletons. What was sequenced was peripheral blood. Receptors originate from a man in his forties with COVID-19, enrolled during active disease.

The V call is TRBV29-1, the J call TRBJ2-3; possible D gene TRBD2, 6 bases. CDR1 and CDR2 from the germline V gene are SQVTM and ANQGSEA. V was pared by 1 base and J by 3 bases, with 26 bases between. The CDR3 has 19 residues. The CDR3 spells CSVEVIRDVSRRGTDTQYF. DNA of the CDR3: TGCAGCGTTGAAGTCATCCGGGACGTCTCAAGGAGGGGAACAGATACGCAGTATTTT.

The chain uses TRBV3-1 (or the pseudogene TRBV3-2) and TRBJ1-2; D not resolved. V shed 0 bases and J shed 4 bases, with 12 bases lying between them. This CDR3 contains 15 residues. In germline, CDR1 is LGHDT, CDR2 YNNKEL (reference sequence). Written as DNA, the CDR3 is TGTGCCAGCAGCCAAGATCAGGCCGGATCCTATGGCTACACCTTC. Amino acids: CASSQDQAGSYGYTF.

The V call is TRBV3-1 (or the pseudogene TRBV3-2), the J call TRBJ1-2; D is perhaps TRBD1 (6 bases). The CDR3 loop spans 14 amino acids. Germline assignment: CDR1 LGHDT and CDR2 YNNKEL (reference sequence). V was cut by 4 bases and J by 2 bases, with 11 bases left in between. The CDR3 bases are TGTGCCAGCAGCCCCCCGGACAGAAACTATGGCTACACCTTC. Translated: CASSPPDRNYGYTF.

V usage is TRBV5-1 and J usage is TRBJ1-4; 8 bases match TRBD1. Germline assignment: CDR1 SGHRS and CDR2 YFSETQ. The J segment lost 8 bases and the V segment lost 5 bases, leaving 8 bases of the junction unmatched. The CDR3 contains 14 residues. This CDR3 is CASSHGQGVEKLFF. The DNA of the CDR3 is TGCGCCAGCAGTCATGGACAGGGAGTGGAAAAACTGTTTTTT.

The chain has TRBV30 and TRBJ1-5; D ambiguous. This CDR3 spans 13 amino acids. CDR1 and CDR2 (germline): GTSNPN, SVGIG (reference sequence). The V end lost 5 bases, the J end lost 6 bases, and 14 bases lay between the germline ends. This chain's CDR3 is CAWGREGSQPQHF. CDR3 DNA: TGTGCCTGGGGGAGGGAGGGCTCTCAGCCCCAGCATTTT.

This CDR3 reads CASSTRGDQETQYF. For the CDR3, the DNA is TGTGCCAGCAGTACCAGGGGCGACCAAGAGACCCAGTACTTC. The rearrangement uses TRBV6-5 and TRBJ2-5; possibly TRBD1 for D (6 bases). CDR1 MNHEY and CDR2 SVGAGI come from the germline V gene. With 5 bases removed from V and 0 bases from J, the gap between germline ends came to 10 bases. The CDR3 has 14 amino acids.

This sequence joins TRBV6-1 and TRBJ1-2, with D possibly being TRBD1 (5 bases). Looked up from germline, CDR1 is MNHNS and CDR2 is SASEGT. The CDR3 is made up of 15 amino acids. V was clipped by 3 bases and J by 4 bases, with 15 bases between them. The CDR3 nucleotides read TGTGCCAGCAGTGAGCTATCCGTCGGGGGCTATGGCTACACCTTC. Translating it yields CASSELSVGGYGYTF.

This clone was recorded once. As DNA, the CDR3 is TGTGCCAGCAGTTTAATGAGCATTCCTAGCTCCTACGAGCAGTACTTC. The encoded protein is CASSLMSIPSSYEQYF. The chain uses TRBV28 and TRBJ2-7, with D unclear. The CDR3 is 16 residues long. Germline V gene sequence: CDR1 MDHEN, CDR2 SYDVKM. Trimming took off 2 bases at V and 0 bases at J, with 14 bases between the two ends.

The rearrangement links TRBV30 to TRBJ2-7; the match to TRBD2 covers 10 bases. The V segment lost 6 bases and the J segment 3 bases; nucleotides outside the gene matches: 17. CDR1 and CDR2 (germline): GTSNPN, SVGIG (reference sequence). The CDR3 runs to 17 residues. In DNA form, the CDR3 reads TGTGCCTGCTCCGCGGGGTTGAGCGGGGGGGACCTCTACGAGCAGTACTTC. As protein: CACSAGLSGGDLYEQYF.

The chain uses TRBV3-1 (or the pseudogene TRBV3-2) and TRBJ2-7, with a tentative D call TRBD2 (7 bases). V was cut by 5 bases and J by 2 bases, with 19 bases left in between. Looked up from germline, CDR1 is LGHDT and CDR2 is YNNKEL (reference sequence). The CDR3 loop spans 16 amino acids. CDR3 protein: CASSKGVRTSPYEQYF. The CDR3 DNA reads TGTGCCAGCAGCAAGGGGGTGAGGACTAGTCCCTACGAGCAGTACTTC.

The rearrangement links TRBV5-1 to TRBJ1-1, with D hard to call. The V gene's germline CDR1 is SGHRS and CDR2 YFSETQ. V gave up 0 bases and J gave up 2 bases, with 8 bases separating them. The CDR3 length is 14 residues. CDR3 sequence: CASSLESTNTEAFF. The CDR3 coding sequence is TGCGCCAGCAGCTTGGAAAGTACTAACACTGAAGCTTTCTTT.

V is TRBV5-1 and J is TRBJ2-5; 7 nucleotides align to TRBD2. V was pared by 0 bases and J by 4 bases, with 3 bases of the junction left unmatched. Germline-derived CDR1 and CDR2 are SGHRS and YFSETQ. CDR3 size: 14 residues. CDR3 sequence reads: CASSLVGGTETQYF. The CDR3 nucleotides are TGCGCCAGCAGCTTGGTGGGGGGGACAGAGACCCAGTACTTC.

This chain uses TRBV18 with TRBJ2-2; 10 bases map to TRBD1. V lost 3 bases, J lost 4 bases, and 5 bases stayed unmatched. In germline, CDR1 is KGHSH, CDR2 LQKENI. CDR3 length: 16 amino acids. The CDR3 sequence is CASSPDRGQGTGELFF. The CDR3 DNA sequence: TGTGCCAGCTCACCCGACAGGGGGCAGGGCACCGGGGAGCTGTTTTTT.

The chain employs TRBV6-5 and TRBJ1-2, with TRBD1 matching over 7 bases. The germline V gene has CDR1 MNHEY and CDR2 SVGAGI. After removal of 6 bases from V and 8 bases from J, the junction contained 12 bases not matched to a gene. CDR3 length: 14 amino acids. In DNA, the CDR3 is TGTGCCAGCAGACCTACAGGGGAGTCACCCGGCTACACCTTC. Its protein product is CASRPTGESPGYTF.

The gene calls are TRBV11-2 and TRBJ1-6, with 7 bases identical to TRBD1. CDR1 is SGHAT and CDR2 is FQNNGV in the germline V gene. The CDR3 is 17 amino acids. J was trimmed by 0 bases and V by 5 bases; bases with no gene match: 7. The CDR3: CASSATGVSSYNSPLHF. The CDR3 DNA is TGTGCCAGCAGCGCTACAGGGGTCAGCTCCTATAATTCACCCCTCCACTTT. Together with reference TRBV11-2 and TRBJ1-6, the CDR3 gives the full variable domain: EAGVAQSPRYKIIEKRQSVAFWCNPISGHATLYWYQQILGQGPKLLIQFQNNGVVDDSQLPKDRFSAERLKGVDSTLKIQPAKLEDSAVYLCASSATGVSSYNSPLHFGNGTRLTVT.

The V gene is TRBV6-5, the J gene TRBJ2-7; 8 bases line up with TRBD1. Germline V gene lookup returns CDR1 MNHEY and CDR2 SVGAGI. This CDR3 is 15 amino acids long. V trimming: 10 bases; J trimming: 6 bases; junction bases outside the gene matches: 17. The CDR3 spells CATSKGWTGTFEQYF. CDR3 DNA sequence: TGTGCCACCTCTAAAGGGTGGACAGGGACATTCGAGCAGTACTTC.

The chain couples TRBV7-9 to TRBJ2-5; possible D gene TRBD1, 5 bases. The CDR3 is 15 residues long. V was cut by 3 bases and J by 6 bases, with 17 bases left in between. Germline-derived CDR1 and CDR2 are SEHNR and FQNEAQ (reference sequence). CDR3 bases: TGTGCCAGCAGCTTTGTTGGCCTGCAGGGAAAGACCCAGTACTTC. Translating it yields CASSFVGLQGKTQYF.

V is TRBV18 and J is TRBJ1-2; possible D gene TRBD1, 6 bases. CDR1 and CDR2 (germline): KGHSH, LQKENI. Trimming took 8 bases from V and 7 from J, leaving 17 bases between them. The CDR3 has 13 amino acids. The CDR3 reads CASEPTGLAGYTF. The CDR3 DNA reads as TGTGCCAGCGAGCCAACAGGGTTGGCTGGCTACACCTTC.

The gene calls are TRBV12-3 or TRBV12-4 and TRBJ1-2; D is ambiguous. The V end was cut by 10 bases, the J end by 3 bases, with 15 bases between. The CDR3 spans 13 residues. CDR3 amino acids: CATGRGLYYGYTF. The CDR3 region has the DNA TGTGCCACTGGACGAGGGCTCTACTATGGCTACACCTTC.

This clone was seen only once. This sequence joins TRBV7-9 and TRBJ2-1; 8 bases line up with TRBD1. The germline gives CDR1 SEHNR, CDR2 FQNEAQ (reference sequence). The CDR3 totals 13 residues. The J segment lost 15 bases and the V segment lost 5 bases, leaving 12 bases of the junction unmatched. In nucleotides, the CDR3 is TGTGCCAGCAGCCCCCAAAGTACAGGGGGAACGTTCTTC. Protein: CASSPQSTGGTFF.

Turning to this clone: At one end, the junction sequence differs from germline, possibly due to a read error. V gene TRBV28 combines with J gene TRBJ2-5, with TRBD2 matching over 13 bases. Germline V lookup: CDR1 MDHEN, CDR2 SYDVKM. CDR3 length: 16 amino acids. Here the CDR3 DNA reads TGTGCCAGCAGTTTTACTAGCCCGACTAGCGGGGGGCCCAGGGACTTC. As protein: CASSFTSPTSGGPRDF.

The genes are TRBV6-5 and TRBJ1-5; D may be TRBD1 (6 bases). CDR1 and CDR2 (germline): MNHEY, SVGAGI. This CDR3 contains 16 residues. Deletions cut 0 bases from V and 0 bases from J, with 9 bases between. CDR3: CASSYSRGASNQPQHF. As DNA, the CDR3 is TGTGCCAGCAGTTACTCGCGGGGGGCTAGCAATCAGCCCCAGCATTTT.

This clone was seen a handful of times. The genes are TRBV2 and TRBJ2-7; 7 bases align to TRBD1. The CDR3 sequence is 12 residues long. Germline V gene sequence: CDR1 SNHLY, CDR2 FYNNEI. The V gene end was trimmed by 6 bases and the J gene end by 3 bases; junction bases not matched to a gene: 2. DNA of the CDR3: TGTGCCAGCAGGACAGGGAGCTACGAGCAGTACTTC. Protein sequence: CASRTGSYEQYF.

The chain joins TRBV4-1 to TRBJ2-5; possibly TRBD1 for D (6 bases). Trimming stripped 0 bases from V and 6 bases from J, with 14 bases between. The germline gives CDR1 MGHRA, CDR2 YSYEKL. This CDR3 has 15 amino acids. Written as DNA, the CDR3 is TGCGCCAGCAGCCAAGATCATGGGCAGGGGAAGACCCAGTACTTC. This sequence encodes CASSQDHGQGKTQYF.

The rearrangement joins TRBV7-2 to TRBJ1-2, with D perhaps TRBD1 (6 bases). Trimming pared 4 bases from V and 7 bases from J, leaving 13 bases between. CDR1 is SGHTA, CDR2 FQGNSA, per germline. This CDR3 has 13 residues. The CDR3 DNA reads as TGTGCCAGCAGCTCAGGGGCCCGGGTTGGCTACACCTTC. The encoded protein is CASSSGARVGYTF.

The chain uses TRBV9 and TRBJ1-6, with D hard to call. Germline V gene data show CDR1 as SGDLS and CDR2 as YYNGEE. CDR3 length equals 15 residues. Trimming pared 0 bases from V and 6 bases from J, leaving 10 bases between. The CDR3 here is CASSVAGVSNSPLHF. In DNA, the CDR3 is TGTGCCAGCAGCGTAGCCGGGGTATCTAATTCACCCCTCCACTTT.